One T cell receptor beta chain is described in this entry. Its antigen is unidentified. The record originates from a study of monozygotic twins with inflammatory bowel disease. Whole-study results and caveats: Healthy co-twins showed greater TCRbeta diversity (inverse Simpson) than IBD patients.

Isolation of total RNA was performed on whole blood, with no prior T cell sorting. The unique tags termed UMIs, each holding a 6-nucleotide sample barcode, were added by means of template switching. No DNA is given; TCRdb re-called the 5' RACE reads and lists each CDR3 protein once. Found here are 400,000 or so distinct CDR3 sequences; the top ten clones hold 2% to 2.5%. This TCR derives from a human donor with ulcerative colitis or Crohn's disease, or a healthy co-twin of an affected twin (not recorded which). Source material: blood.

This chain's CDR3 is CASSYRRFSSGNTIYF. The chain recombines TRBV6-5 with TRBJ1-3. The CDR3 is 16 amino acids. CDR1 and CDR2 from the germline V gene are MNHEY and SVGAGI.